This T cell receptor beta chain was identified during a study of response to subunit inactivated influenza vaccine. TCRdb reanalysed the RT-PCR reads using MiXCR and keeps one entry per CDR3 protein. The sample consists of about 480,000 distinct CDR3 sequences, 25% of them appearing once. This clonotype was seen more than once but under ten times. Per the germline V gene, CDR1 is DFQATT and CDR2 is SNEGSKA (reference sequence). V shed 0 bases and J 4 bases; nucleotides not matched to a gene: 6. This CDR3 region has 15 residues. Sample: CD4+ T cells sorted from PBMCs, taken 5 days after vaccination. The chain recombines TRBV20-1 with TRBJ2-3, with 8 bases matching TRBD2. This TCR came from a man in his fifties or sixties who received an inactivated influenza vaccine. Here the CDR3 reads CSAREYGRASDTQYF. The DNA for the CDR3 is TGCAGTGCTAGAGAGTACGGGAGGGCCTCAGATACGCAGTATTTT.